This T cell receptor (beta chain) was sequenced for a study of molecular identifiers for immune sequencing clone quantification. Whole-study results and caveats: Identical TCR molecules sharing a barcode could underestimate highly expanded clone sizes. Amid approximately 1 million naive cells, spiked Jurkat TCR RNA from one cell was reportedly still detectable.

For this clonotype: Its antigen remains unidentified.

The CDR3 extends over 14 amino acids. Germline CDR1 and CDR2: SEHNR and FQNEAQ (reference sequence). V was pared by 4 bases and J by 3 bases, with 7 bases between. The CD8+CD4-CCR7+CD45RA+ phenotype defined the sorted naive CD8 T cells. TCRdb reanalysed the PCR reads using MiXCR and keeps one entry per CDR3 protein. Of about 40,000 distinct CDR3 sequences listed, approximately 22% are singletons. Input material: naive CD8+ T cells from blood, with Jurkat cell RNA spiked in. Subset denoted: FACS-sorted CD8+CD4-CCR7+CD45RA+ naive T cells. The TCR sequence derives from a human donor in good health. Some libraries in this study had Jurkat cell RNA spiked in. This chain links TRBV7-9 with TRBJ1-6, with D possibly being TRBD1 (5 bases). As DNA, the CDR3 is TGTGCCAGCAGCTATGACAGCTATAATTCACCCCTCCACTTT. This sequence encodes CASSYDSYNSPLHF.